The next 2 T cell receptor beta chains were all read from a single sample in a study of identical twins. TCRdb reprocessed the 5' RACE reads with MiXCR, giving one entry per CDR3 protein. The sample carries roughly 350,000 distinct CDR3 sequences, around 9% recorded once. What was sequenced was naive T cells sorted from blood. The receptors were gathered from a woman between 50 and 59 years old in good health.

This clonotype was counted many times. V gene TRBV4-1 combines with J gene TRBJ1-1; D call uncertain. CDR1 is MGHRA, CDR2 YSYEKL, per germline. This CDR3 region has 15 residues. V lost 3 bases and J 0 bases, leaving 11 bases between the germline ends. CDR3: CASSHRGSMNTEAFF. CDR3 DNA sequence: TGCGCCAGCAGCCACCGTGGCAGTATGAACACTGAAGCTTTCTTT.

V usage is TRBV29-1 and J usage is TRBJ2-3; D is unresolved. The V end lost 2 bases, the J end lost 4 bases, and 13 bases lay between the germline ends. Germline lookup yields CDR1 SQVTM and CDR2 ANQGSEA. The CDR3 consists of 14 residues. The CDR3 DNA is TGCAGCGTTGAACCCTCGACGGTATCAGATACGCAGTATTTT. This encodes CSVEPSTVSDTQYF.